Included here is one T cell receptor (beta chain) sequence, with context. This entry comes from a study of blood T cell repertoires in COVID-19. Here immunoSEQ multiplex PCR was the method, and the copy in TCRdb shows in-frame clones only, minus some. This table holds under 130,000 clones, around 76% found once. Trimming removed 0 bases at V and 7 bases at J, with 7 bases between. The CDR3 has 13 amino acids. The V gene's germline CDR1 is KGHSH and CDR2 LQKENI. Sequenced: peripheral blood. This receptor was identified in a woman in her 70s with acute or convalescent COVID-19. V is TRBV18 and J is TRBJ1-5; D is uncertain. Here the CDR3 reads CASSPPSRQPQHF. DNA of the CDR3: TGTGCCAGCTCACCACCGTCCCGGCAGCCCCAGCATTTT. Full variable domain (outside the CDR3, taken from reference TRBV18 and TRBJ1-5): NAGVMQNPRHLVRRRGQEARLRCSPMKGHSHVYWYRQLPEEGLKFMVYLQKENIIDESGMPKERFSAEFPKEGPSILRIQQVVRGDSAAYFCASSPPSRQPQHFGDGTRLSIL.